This TCR beta chain derives from a study of blood T cell repertoires in COVID-19. Study at large: Sample material is recorded as cDNA or gDNA derived from T cells, B-cell-depleted T cells, or PBMCs.

Trimming cost V 6 bases and J 4 bases; bases outside gene matches: 12. Germline V gene sequence: CDR1 SGHAT, CDR2 FQDESV (reference sequence). This CDR3 has 16 amino acids. Clones were sequenced by immunoSEQ multiplex PCR, and TCRdb holds only the in-frame ones, with some missing. The sample lists under 250,000 clones, 85% occurring once. Sequencing was performed on PBMCs or T cells enriched from blood (not recorded which). The chain recombines TRBV11-1 with TRBJ2-1, with 7 bases that match TRBD1. The TCR sequence derives from a woman in her forties or fifties with acute COVID-19. CDR3 DNA sequence: TGTGCCAGCAGGACTACCTCCGGGACAGCGTACAATGAGCAGTTCTTC. Its protein is CASRTTSGTAYNEQFF.